One and the same sample provided the 11 T cell receptor beta chains below, sequenced in a study of T cell repertoires in cytomegalovirus infection. Using its own MiXCR run on the reads, TCRdb lists one record per CDR3 protein. The table lists around 120,000 distinct CDR3 sequences, approximately 9.2% of them singletons. The sequenced sample consisted of PBMCs. These receptors were taken from a human donor in good health (CMV status not recorded). Some clones in this sample may be carry-over from other donors' samples.

This clonotype has ten or more counts. The chain has TRBV15 and TRBJ1-1, with unresolved D. Per germline, CDR1 LNHNV and CDR2 YYDKDF (reference sequence). The CDR3 contains 16 residues. V was shortened by 2 bases and J by 1 base, with 14 bases between the two germline ends. The CDR3 nucleotides are TGTGCCACCAGCAGATCCACCGGGCGAGAGAACACTGAAGCTTTCTTT. Translation gives CATSRSTGRENTEAFF.

This clonotype has a handful of counts. The chain carries TRBV20-1 and TRBJ2-7, with 8 bases that match TRBD2. Germline V gene sequence: CDR1 DFQATT, CDR2 SNEGSKA (reference sequence). The CDR3 is 16 amino acids. V was clipped by 1 base and J by 1 base; unmatched bases: 9. This chain's CDR3 is CSARASRGGLSYEQYF. The CDR3 DNA reads TGCAGTGCTAGAGCTTCCCGGGGGGGCCTTTCCTACGAGCAGTACTTC.

This clonotype has ten or more counts. The chain couples TRBV2 to TRBJ2-3; no definite D call. Trimming took off 6 bases at V and 5 bases at J, with 6 bases between the two ends. CDR1 SNHLY and CDR2 FYNNEI come from the germline V gene. The CDR3 loop spans 11 amino acids. In DNA, the CDR3 is TGTGCCAGCAGGATCGGAGATACGCAGTATTTT. Amino acids: CASRIGDTQYF.

This clonotype was counted at least ten times. The V gene is TRBV19, the J gene TRBJ1-1, with D perhaps TRBD1 (6 bases). Trimming stripped 5 bases from V and 6 bases from J, with 16 bases between. The CDR3 spans 14 residues. Germline CDR1 is LNHDA and CDR2 is SQIVND (reference sequence). The CDR3 protein is CASSRTGRVAEAFF. As DNA, the CDR3 is TGTGCCAGTAGTCGTACAGGGAGGGTAGCTGAAGCTTTCTTT.

This clonotype was detected ten times or more. This chain connects TRBV6-2 or TRBV6-3 to TRBJ2-3; 13 bases are shared with TRBD2. The junction had 1 base not matched to a gene; V was cut back by 7 bases and J by 3 bases. This CDR3 contains 14 residues. Germline V CDR1 and CDR2: MNHEY, SVGEGT. In DNA, the CDR3 is TGTGCCAGCAAGACTAGCGGGGGGACAGATACGCAGTATTTT. This translates into CASKTSGGTDTQYF.

This clonotype was found many times. The rearrangement joins TRBV7-4 to TRBJ2-1; D perhaps matches TRBD2 (5 bases). Deletions cut 6 bases from V and 0 bases from J, with 15 bases between. The CDR3 has 16 amino acids. Germline CDR1 and CDR2: SGHVT and SQSDAQ. CDR3 coding DNA: TGTGCCAGCAGTCAAGAAAGCGGAAGCTCCTACAATGAGCAGTTCTTC. This codes for CASSQESGSSYNEQFF.

In this sample, this clonotype turned up many times. The rearrangement joins TRBV20-1 to TRBJ1-5; D not certain. V lost 0 bases and J 2 bases, leaving 11 bases between the germline ends. The CDR3 totals 15 residues. Germline assignment: CDR1 DFQATT and CDR2 SNEGSKA (reference sequence). This chain's CDR3 is CSARDIREGNQPQHF. In nucleotides, the CDR3 is TGCAGTGCTAGAGATATCCGGGAGGGCAATCAGCCCCAGCATTTT.

In this sample, this clonotype turned up many times. The chain carries TRBV7-9 and TRBJ2-2; D remains unclear. The CDR3 totals 15 residues. The V end lost 1 base, the J end lost 4 bases, and 10 bases lay between the germline ends. Germline V gives CDR1 SEHNR, CDR2 FQNEAQ (reference sequence). Here the CDR3 reads CASSLVGVSTGELFF. CDR3 bases: TGTGCCAGCAGCTTAGTCGGCGTTAGCACCGGGGAGCTGTTTTTT. Full variable domain (outside the CDR3, taken from reference TRBV7-9 and TRBJ2-2): DTGVSQNPRHKITKRGQNVTFRCDPISEHNRLYWYRQTLGQGPEFLTYFQNEAQLEKSRLLSDRFSAERPKGSFSTLEIQRTEQGDSAMYLCASSLVGVSTGELFFGEGSRLTVL.

V and J are TRBV15 and TRBJ2-1; D is uncertain. The V end was cut by 0 bases, the J end by 0 bases, with 9 bases between. The CDR3 is 16 residues long. CDR1 and CDR2 (germline): LNHNV, YYDKDF (reference sequence). The CDR3 DNA is TGTGCCACCAGCAGAGATAAGACCGGCTCCTACAATGAGCAGTTCTTC. As protein: CATSRDKTGSYNEQFF.

This clonotype occurred a few times. The rearrangement links TRBV29-1 to TRBJ2-1, with 7 bases matching TRBD1. Trimming took 4 bases from V and 7 from J; bases not matched to a gene: 4. Germline V gene lookup returns CDR1 SQVTM and CDR2 ANQGSEA. The CDR3 runs to 12 residues. The chain's CDR3 is CSVGKGANEQFF. The CDR3 DNA follows: TGCAGCGTTGGTAAGGGGGCTAATGAGCAGTTCTTC.

This clonotype was seen at least ten times. The gene calls are TRBV6-4 and TRBJ2-3, with unresolved D. Trimming cost V 6 bases and J 4 bases, with 11 bases left between them. Germline V gene sequence: CDR1 MRHNA, CDR2 SNTAGT. There are 13 residues in the CDR3. The CDR3 DNA sequence: TGTGCCAGCAGGCCAGGAGACTCAGATACGCAGTATTTT. Translated, it gives CASRPGDSDTQYF.